Detailed here is one TCR beta chain. What it binds is unknown. The record originates from a study of cytomegalovirus exposure and HLA in healthy donors. About the study: Caucasian-associated ancestry cluster membership applied to about 80% of under 450 genotyped donors.

The V and J ends lost 7 bases and 8 bases respectively, with 20 bases between them. CDR1 GTSNPN and CDR2 SVGIG come from the germline V gene (reference sequence). The CDR3 spans 13 residues. General study findings and limits: A later analysis reported that several of the most significant clusters appeared to be linked to common viral pathogens, among them Epstein-Barr virus. The listing of 150 to 200 TCR beta chains classed them as cytomegalovirus-associated.

It was with 60 Vbeta and 13 Jbeta primers that the PCR ran. Method: immunoSEQ multiplex PCR; TCRdb's copy keeps in-frame clones and lacks some. The sample lists 150,000 to 200,000 clones, 68% seen once, with 4% to 5.5% in the top ten. V gene TRBV30 combines with J gene TRBJ1-2; D remains unclear. The sample was PBMCs. The clonotype originates from a woman aged 18-29 years in good health and CMV-seropositive. The CDR3 DNA reads TGTGCCTCCCGCCCGACGGGTGTGGTAGGCTACACCTTC. This gives the protein CASRPTGVVGYTF. The full variable domain, in which reference TRBV30 and TRBJ1-2 provide the parts outside the CDR3, is SQTIHQWPATLVQPVGSPLSLECTVEGTSNPNLYWYRQAAGRGLQLLFYSVGIGQISSEVPQNLSASRPQDRQFILSSKKLLLSDSGFYLCASRPTGVVGYTFGSGTRLTVV.